The clone carrying this T cell receptor (beta chain) was counted a few times. Its target is unknown. This sample is part of a study of post-analysis software for immune sequencing data. General study points: In patients, TRBV5-6, TRBV5-1 and TRBV20-1 belonged to several TRBV segments found more frequently than in controls. Normalized Chao1 diversity in multiple sclerosis patients fell significantly below that of controls.

The CDR3 contains 15 residues. The germline CDR1 and CDR2 sequences are DFQATT and SNEGSKA (reference sequence). The ends were cut back, 6 bases at V and 0 bases at J, with 12 bases in the middle. TCR beta libraries were prepared from cDNA with unique molecular identifiers. One entry per CDR3 protein results from TCRdb running MiXCR on the PCR reads. The sample contains fewer than 550,000 distinct CDR3 sequences, 30% to 40% of which appear only once. The sequence derives from a girl aged 2 to 17 with multiple sclerosis. The V call is TRBV20-1, the J call TRBJ1-6; D not certain. Sample: blood. The CDR3 sequence is CSARPGGSYNSPLHF. DNA of the CDR3: TGCAGTGCAAGACCTGGAGGCTCCTATAATTCACCCCTCCACTTT.